These 10 T cell receptor beta chains were sequenced from one sample in a study of blood T cell repertoires in COVID-19. TCRdb's copy holds only in-frame clones and misses some; the assay was immunoSEQ multiplex PCR. The sample includes more than 90,000 clones, about nine tenths of them seen just once. Sequencing was done on a sample of peripheral blood. The receptors come from a middle-aged man with acute or convalescent COVID-19.

The V and J genes are TRBV5-4 and TRBJ2-5, with TRBD2 matching over 8 bases. In germline, CDR1 is SGHNT, CDR2 YYREEE (reference sequence). The junction had 4 bases not matched to a gene; V was cut back by 4 bases and J by 2 bases. The CDR3 is 14 residues long. The CDR3 region has the DNA TGTGCCAGCAGCCCCGGGACTAGTCAAGAGACCCAGTACTTC. Residues: CASSPGTSQETQYF.

This sequence joins TRBV4-3 and TRBJ2-7; D remains ambiguous. The V and J ends lost 1 base and 0 bases respectively, with 7 bases between them. Germline CDR1 and CDR2: LGHNA and YSLEER. This CDR3 spans 14 amino acids. The CDR3 region is CASSQGASSYEQYF. As DNA, the CDR3 is TGCGCCAGCAGCCAAGGCGCGAGCTCCTACGAGCAGTACTTC.

The chain uses TRBV2 and TRBJ2-7; tentatively, D is TRBD2 (6 bases). The CDR3 runs 15 residues. Trimming removed 4 bases at V and 2 bases at J, with 15 bases between. Germline lookup yields CDR1 SNHLY and CDR2 FYNNEI. This CDR3 reads CASSGTSKMTYEQYF. As DNA, the CDR3 is TGTGCCAGCAGTGGAACTAGCAAAATGACCTACGAGCAGTACTTC.

The chain couples TRBV3-1 (or the pseudogene TRBV3-2) to TRBJ1-6, with TRBD1 identical over 9 bases. Per the germline V gene, CDR1 is LGHDT and CDR2 is YNNKEL (reference sequence). Unmatched junction bases numbered 3, after V lost 3 bases and J lost 9 bases. This CDR3 is 14 amino acids long. The CDR3 DNA sequence: TGTGCCAGCAGCCAGGGACAGGGAGGTTCACCCCTCCACTTT. The encoded protein is CASSQGQGGSPLHF.

The chain links TRBV4-1 to TRBJ1-4, with a possible D match to TRBD1 (5 bases). Looked up from germline, CDR1 is MGHRA and CDR2 is YSYEKL. With 1 base removed from V and 5 bases from J, the gap between germline ends came to 11 bases. CDR3 length: 15 amino acids. The CDR3 bases are TGCGCCAGCAGCCAAGCCGGGACTGGGAATGAAAAACTGTTTTTT. It yields the protein CASSQAGTGNEKLFF.

Points on this clone: Other DNA sequences from this sample encode an identical CDR3 as well. V is TRBV6-5 and J is TRBJ1-5, with 10 bases identical to TRBD1. The V gene end was trimmed by 5 bases and the J gene end by 1 base; junction bases not matched to a gene: 2. Germline V CDR1 and CDR2: MNHEY, SVGAGI. This CDR3 has 15 amino acids. The CDR3 region has the DNA TGTGCCAGCAGTCCGGACAGGGGGAGCAATCAGCCCCAGCATTTT. This sequence encodes CASSPDRGSNQPQHF.

This clone was counted a single time. The chain has TRBV6-5 and TRBJ2-7, with D possibly TRBD2 on 6 matching bases. The CDR3 is 13 residues long. Germline V gene data show CDR1 as MNHEY and CDR2 as SVGAGI. The germline V and J ends were trimmed by 0 bases and 5 bases, with 8 bases remaining between them. CDR3 sequence reads: CASSYSRGNEQYF. CDR3 DNA sequence: TGTGCCAGCAGTTACTCACGGGGGAACGAGCAGTACTTC.

CDR3 in amino acids: CASSLHGGFGNTEAFF. CDR3 DNA: TGTGCCAGCAGCTTGCACGGGGGGTTCGGGAACACTGAAGCTTTCTTT. The chain couples TRBV5-6 to TRBJ1-1; D is possibly TRBD1 (5 bases). The length of the CDR3 is 16 residues. The V end lost 1 base, the J end lost 1 base, and 14 bases lay between the germline ends. Germline V gene data show CDR1 as SGHDT and CDR2 as YYEEEE.

The chain carries TRBV4-1 and TRBJ1-1, with TRBD1 identical over 7 bases. The CDR3 totals 14 residues. The V segment lost 5 bases and the J segment 5 bases; nucleotides outside the gene matches: 8. Germline CDR1 and CDR2: MGHRA and YSYEKL. DNA for the CDR3: TGCGCCAGCAGCACACGACAGGGACAAACTGAAGCTTTCTTT. Protein: CASSTRQGQTEAFF.

The V call is TRBV27, the J call TRBJ2-4; TRBD2 aligns across 14 bases. Losses at the gene ends were 4 bases for V and 7 bases for J; bases not matched to a gene: 12. Germline V lookup: CDR1 MNHEY, CDR2 SMNVEV (reference sequence). The CDR3 contains 18 residues. The CDR3 DNA reads as TGTGCCAGCAGTTCGATGAGACTAGCGGGGGGGCCTTGGAACATTCAGTACTTC. Its protein is CASSSMRLAGGPWNIQYF.